This T cell receptor beta chain derives from a study of blood T cell repertoires in COVID-19 (dated by TCRdb to 2020 to 2022). In terms of the full investigation: Samples from collaborators originated in the United States, Italy and Spain and spanned both the acute and convalescent phases of COVID-19. Sample metadata almost always included a de-identified subject ID, COVID-19 status, age in years and sex. The material from the prospective study consisted of cDNA or gDNA derived from T cells, B-cell-depleted T cells, or PBMCs. The repertoires were released in a freely available public database intended as a resource for research on the immune response to SARS-CoV-2. Where available, HLA class I and class II types were obtained from metadata supplied by the sample provider rather than from assay-based typing. Subjects who had been exposed to COVID-19, were actively infected with it, or had recovered from it provided the deeply sampled blood TCRbeta repertoires that made up the dataset. Samples came from the ongoing ImmuneRACE study (first 160 participants) plus 1,254 subjects from 6 global collaborators. The full study reports these points: The amount of clinical and demographic metadata varied by source and participant and was provided uncurated.

Taken from cysteine to phenylalanine, the CDR3 has 14 residues. Of the read, only the CDR3 DNA is kept; its 42 bases are in frame from base 1. CDR1 and CDR2 (MNHNY, SVGAGI) derive from the germline V gene (reference sequence). V is pared back by 4 bases and J by 3 bases, with 13 bases lying between the germline termini. TCRbeta CDR3 regions were amplified from genomic DNA using the immunoSEQ Assay, a bias-controlled multiplex PCR. The source study handled its data this way. Nucleated cell counts per sample were estimated from amplification of reference gene primers within the assay. To quantify the absolute abundance of each unique TCRbeta CDR3 rearrangement, sequence reads were collapsed and filtered. Productive Simpson clonality was computed per sample as the square root of Simpson's diversity index over productive rearrangements. Here the immuneACCESS table is served through TCRdb, limited to in-frame sequences with V and J called. Missing clones are a known gap in these copies; in checked studies unresolved V genes cover under half, and the rest lacks a known reason. That table supplies the V and J calls and clone size; D and trimming were determined from the DNA. The table for this sample lists around 310,000 clones; over 75% of them were counted only once. The ten largest account for about an eighth of the sample.

Concerning this clone: The antigen this receptor binds is unknown. Base quality data are lacking; no much larger clone is found one base away.

The collaborating institutions used their own protocols to collect whole blood in K2EDTA tubes. For TCRbeta analysis, collaborator samples were shipped as frozen whole blood, as isolated PBMCs, or as DNA extracted from either sample type. The sequenced material came from peripheral blood. This sequence was found in a woman aged 55-69 years with acute or convalescent COVID-19. The chain uses TRBV6-6 and TRBJ2-7; TRBD1 is possibly the D segment (6 matching bases). The CDR3 sequence is CASSSGRGGYEQYF. The nucleotides are TGTGCCAGCAGTTCAGGCAGGGGCGGCTACGAGCAGTACTTC.